This is a list of T cell receptor beta chains from one sample in a study of CD8 T cells in Susac syndrome. TCRdb reanalysed the immunoSEQ multiplex PCR reads using MiXCR and keeps one entry per CDR3 protein. The sample includes roughly 250,000 distinct CDR3 sequences, almost 97% of them seen just once. The sequencing sample was made of CD4+ T cells from PBMCs. These receptors came from a human donor with Susac syndrome. Each CDR3 is given with its conserved first and last residue. The D gene is left open where the match is weak. Clone size is stated in some rows and not others, as once, few, many or a class when expanded.

size	J	V	D	DNA	CDR3
.	TRBJ2-7	TRBV11-2	.	TGTGCCAGCAGCTTATCCCCGGGGGTGGTTGACGAGCAGTACTTC	CASSLSPGVVDEQYF
.	TRBJ2-2	TRBV3-1	TRBD2	TGTGCCAGCAGCCAGGCGACCGGACTAGCGGGATCCGGGGAGCTGTTTTTT	CASSQATGLAGSGELFF
.	TRBJ2-1	TRBV7-7	.	TGTGCTAGCAGCTTAGACGGTAGGCGGAATGAGCAGTTCTTC	CASSLDGRRNEQFF
.	TRBJ2-4	TRBV18	.	TGTGCCAGCTCACCACCCACCTCGGCAGGGCTAGCCAAAAACATTCAGTACTTC	CASSPPTSAGLAKNIQYF
.	TRBJ2-4	TRBV21-1	.	TGTGCCAGCAGCCAAAGGGCCGGGACAGGCGACTGCACTATAGCCAAAAACATTCAGTACTTC	CASSQRAGTGDCTIAKNIQYF
once	TRBJ2-1	TRBV20-1	.	TGCAGTGCTAGGGCGGGGAGCTCCTACAATGAGCAGTTCTTC	CSARAGSSYNEQFF
.	TRBJ2-7	TRBV29-1	TRBD1	TGCAGCGGCGAATCCGGGACAGGGAACGAGCAGTACTTC	CSGESGTGNEQYF
.	TRBJ1-5	TRBV18	TRBD1	TGTGCCAGCTCACGAAATTCCCCGGGACAGGGAACAGGTCAGCCCCAGCATTTT	CASSRNSPGQGTGQPQHF
.	TRBJ1-5	TRBV21-1	.	TGTGCCAGCAGCAAAGAACGGCGAAATCAGCCCCAGCATTTT	CASSKERRNQPQHF
.	TRBJ2-7	TRBV7-9	TRBD1	TGTGCCAGCAGCGGAACACAGGGGGCCGATTTGTTTGACTTC	CASSGTQGADLFDF
.	TRBJ1-5	TRBV20-1	.	TGCAGTGCCCCCGGAGCGTATAGCAATCAGCCCCAGCATTTT	CSAPGAYSNQPQHF
.	TRBJ2-1	TRBV7-3	TRBD2	TGTGCCAGCAGCTCCGATCTAGCGGGAGCCCAGGACGAGCAGTTCTTC	CASSSDLAGAQDEQFF
.	TRBJ2-7	TRBV29-1	.	TGCAGCGTTATACAGGTTCTCCCCTACGAGCAGTACTTC	CSVIQVLPYEQYF
few	TRBJ2-1	TRBV29-1	TRBD2	TGCAGCGTTGAATGGCTAGAGGGGAGGGGCAATGAGCAGTTCTTC	CSVEWLEGRGNEQFF
.	TRBJ2-7	TRBV6-5	.	TGTGCCAGCAGTTACCGACCAGTCCTCTACGAGCAGTACTTC	CASSYRPVLYEQYF
.	TRBJ2-5	TRBV2	TRBD1	TGTGCCAGCAGTGAAGAACGGACAGGTGATAGGTACTTC	CASSEERTGDRYF
.	TRBJ1-2	TRBV15	.	TGTGCCACCAGCAGAGATCGGCAGACTCTACGAGGCTACACCTTC	CATSRDRQTLRGYTF
.	TRBJ2-4	TRBV3-1	TRBD2	TGTGCCAGCAGTCGACTAGCGGGAAGGGACATTCAGTACTTC	CASSRLAGRDIQYF
.	TRBJ2-3	TRBV7-6	TRBD2	TGTGCCAGCAGCTTCCGGAGTGGGCTAGCGGGAGGCACAGATACGCAGTATTTT	CASSFRSGLAGGTDTQYF
.	TRBJ2-7	TRBV29-1	.	TGCAGCGTTGAAAGCAGCTCCTACGAGCAGTACTTC	CSVESSSYEQYF
.	TRBJ2-2	TRBV29-1	TRBD1	TGCAGCGCTCCGGGACAGGGGGCGAACACCGGGGAGCTGTTTTTT	CSAPGQGANTGELFF
.	TRBJ2-5	TRBV29-1	.	TGCAGCGTTGGCACTCCGGAGACCCAGTACTTC	CSVGTPETQYF
.	TRBJ2-5	TRBV7-9	.	TGTGCCAGCAGCTTAGCCCGCCCCCTGGATAGCCAAGAGACCCAGTACTTC	CASSLARPLDSQETQYF
.	TRBJ2-1	TRBV14	TRBD2	TGTGCCAGCAGCCAAGATAGGGCGGGAGGGCGCAATGAGCAGTTCTTC	CASSQDRAGGRNEQFF
.	TRBJ2-1	TRBV7-2	.	TGTGCCAGCAGCTCCCAGACAGGACTAGAGGAGCAGTTCTTC	CASSSQTGLEEQFF
.	TRBJ2-7	TRBV29-1	.	TGCAGCGTTGAAAAGCGGGCGGGAGAGCAGTACTTC	CSVEKRAGEQYF
.	TRBJ2-4	TRBV30	TRBD1	TGTGCCTGGAGTGTGTCGGGGACAGCAAAAAACATTCAGTACTTC	CAWSVSGTAKNIQYF
.	TRBJ1-1	TRBV30	.	TGTGCCTGGAGCCGAGGCGGCCCTGAAGCTTTCTTT	CAWSRGGPEAFF
.	TRBJ2-5	TRBV2	TRBD2	TGTGCCAGCAGTGGGGGAGGGGTCCAAGAGACCCAGTACTTC	CASSGGGVQETQYF
.	TRBJ1-2	TRBV20-1	TRBD1	TGCAGTGCTAGAGGGGACAGATATGGCTACACCTTC	CSARGDRYGYTF
.	TRBJ2-7	TRBV7-2	TRBD2	TGTGCCAGCAGCCCCCAGGGACTAGCGGGAGCCGAGCAGTACTTC	CASSPQGLAGAEQYF
few	TRBJ1-5	TRBV3-1	.	TGTGCCAGCAGCCAAGATACAGGACGCTATCAGCCCCAGCATTTT	CASSQDTGRYQPQHF
.	TRBJ2-5	TRBV29-1	TRBD2	TGCAGCGCCCAACGGGCTAGCGGGAGGGAGACCCAGTACTTC	CSAQRASGRETQYF
.	TRBJ2-7	TRBV7-2	TRBD1	TGTGCCAGCAAAAAGACAGGGGGTTACGAGCAGTACTTC	CASKKTGGYEQYF
.	TRBJ1-5	TRBV28	.	TGTGCCAGCAGCCACGATGCAGGGCAAGTTCAGCCCCAGCATTTT	CASSHDAGQVQPQHF
.	TRBJ1-2	TRBV24-1	TRBD1	TGTGCCACCAGTGACGTATGGACAGGGTTTAAGTGTGATGGCTACACCTTC	CATSDVWTGFKCDGYTF